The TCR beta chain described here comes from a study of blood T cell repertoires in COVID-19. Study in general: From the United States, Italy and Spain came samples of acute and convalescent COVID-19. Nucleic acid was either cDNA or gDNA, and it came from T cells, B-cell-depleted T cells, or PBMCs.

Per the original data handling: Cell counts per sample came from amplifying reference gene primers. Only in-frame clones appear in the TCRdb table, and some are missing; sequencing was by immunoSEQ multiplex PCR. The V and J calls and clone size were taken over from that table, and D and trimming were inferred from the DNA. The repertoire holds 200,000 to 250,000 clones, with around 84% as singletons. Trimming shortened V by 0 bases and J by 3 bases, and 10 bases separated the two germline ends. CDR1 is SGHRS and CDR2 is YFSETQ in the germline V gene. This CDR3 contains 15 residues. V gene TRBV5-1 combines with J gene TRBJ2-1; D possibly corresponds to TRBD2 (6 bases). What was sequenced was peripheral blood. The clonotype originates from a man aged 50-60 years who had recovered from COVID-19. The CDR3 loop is CASSLATSRYNEQFF. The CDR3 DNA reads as TGCGCCAGCAGCTTGGCTACTAGCCGCTACAATGAGCAGTTCTTC.